This T cell receptor (beta chain) derives from a study of blood T cell repertoires in COVID-19. At the level of the study: Researchers got acute and convalescent COVID-19 samples from the United States, Italy and Spain. Sample material is recorded as cDNA or gDNA derived from T cells, B-cell-depleted T cells, or PBMCs.

The germline V gene encodes CDR1 SGHNT and CDR2 YYREEE (reference sequence). With 3 bases clipped from V and 4 bases from J, the junction kept 6 bases outside the gene matches. The CDR3 sequence is 14 residues long. Only in-frame clones appear in the TCRdb table, and some are missing; sequencing was by immunoSEQ multiplex PCR. The sample records under 95,000 clones, around 85% being singletons. The TCR sequence derives from an elderly man in a cohort sampled during active COVID-19. Sequenced: peripheral blood. The V gene is TRBV5-4, the J gene TRBJ2-7, with 8 bases that match TRBD2. In nucleotides, the CDR3 is TGTGCCAGCAGCTACGGGGGGGTCCGTTACGAGCAGTACTTC. Translated, it gives CASSYGGVRYEQYF.